There are a few counts of the clone carrying this T cell receptor beta chain. Its antigen is undetermined. A universal primer site was created by template switching, with the cDNA bearing unique molecular identifiers. TCRdb analysed the 5' RACE reads with MiXCR anew, one entry per CDR3 protein. The sample contains about 390,000 distinct CDR3 sequences, around 9.7% of which appear only once. In every case, the donor was a healthy Caucasian. This entry comes from a study of identical twins. General study points: Partly confounded zero-insertion analyses could result from invariant MAIT and iNKT cells. The more abundant beta clonotypes in cord blood had fewer insertions, and memory repertoires did not show this.

Germline V gene sequence: CDR1 SGHVS, CDR2 FNYEAQ. This CDR3 is built from 14 residues. V lost 0 bases and J lost 9, with 12 bases in between. Material: naive T cells sorted from blood. This chain connects TRBV7-6 to TRBJ2-1; D gene unclear. The receptor was isolated from a woman aged 50 to 60 in good health. The CDR3 region has the DNA TGTGCCAGCAGCTTAGCGAGAGAGCGAAGTGAGCAGTTCTTC. It codes for CASSLARERSEQFF.